The rows below give T cell receptor beta chains drawn from one sample of a study of preoperative IRX-2 immunotherapy in early breast cancer. Generated by immunoSEQ multiplex PCR, the TCRdb table keeps only in-frame clones and is missing some. In the table there are 75,000 to 100,000 clones, 75% to 90% of which are singletons. Here the sequenced sample was tumor tissue, taken after IRX-2 immunotherapy. The source of these receptors is a human donor with breast cancer. CDR3s include the opening cysteine and the closing phenylalanine or tryptophan. The order of the fields is D gene, clone size, J gene, V gene, CDR3 protein, CDR3 DNA. D genes are given only for firm matches. Only some rows state a clone size, as once, few, many or a class for expanded clones.

TRBD2 - TRBJ2-7 TRBV7-1 CASSLAGENEQYF TGTGCCAGCAGTCTAGCGGGAGAGAACGAGCAGTACTTC
TRBD1 - TRBJ1-5 TRBV6-8 CASSSPGQGRNQPQHF TGTGCCAGCAGTTCCCCCGGACAGGGTCGAAATCAGCCCCAGCATTTT
TRBD1 - TRBJ2-1 TRBV6-8 CASGQAYNEQFF TGTGCCAGCGGACAGGCCTACAATGAGCAGTTCTTC
- - TRBJ1-2 TRBV30 CAWSSSNYGYTF TGTGCCTGGAGTAGCAGCAACTATGGCTACACCTTC
- - TRBJ1-5 TRBV19 CASSKGQPQHF TGTGCCAGTAGCAAGGGTCAGCCCCAGCATTTT
TRBD2 few TRBJ2-1 TRBV7-4 CASSYGLGAGNEQFF TGTGCCAGCAGCTATGGACTAGGGGCCGGGAATGAGCAGTTCTTC
- - TRBJ2-2 TRBV19 CASKIWALNTGELFF TGTGCCAGTAAGATTTGGGCTTTGAACACCGGGGAGCTGTTTTTT
- - TRBJ1-5 TRBV18 CASSPGYSNQPQHF TGTGCCAGCTCGCCGGGTTATAGCAATCAGCCCCAGCATTTT
- - TRBJ2-3 TRBV11-3 CASSLMASLDTQYF TGTGCCAGCAGCTTAATGGCCAGCTTGGATACGCAGTATTTT
- - TRBJ2-7 TRBV28 CASSLANYEQYF TGTGCCAGCAGTTTGGCCAACTACGAGCAGTACTTC
TRBD1 - TRBJ1-4 TRBV28 CASSPPDRDDEKLFF TGTGCCAGCAGTCCCCCGGACAGGGATGATGAAAAACTGTTTTTT
TRBD1 once TRBJ1-5 TRBV6-1 CASSEALTGGRQPQHF TGTGCCAGCAGTGAAGCTCTTACAGGGGGCCGTCAGCCCCAGCATTTT
- - TRBJ1-1 TRBV28 CASSLTTGRMNTEAFF TGTGCCAGCAGTTTAACAACAGGGAGAATGAACACTGAAGCTTTCTTT
TRBD1 - TRBJ1-4 TRBV5-1 CASSLGDRGRSNEKLFF TGCGCCAGCAGCTTGGGTGACAGGGGGCGGTCTAATGAAAAACTGTTTTTT
- - TRBJ1-2 TRBV7-7 CASTPSGFRGYGYTF TGTGCCAGCACCCCGTCGGGTTTCCGCGGCTATGGCTACACCTTC
- - TRBJ1-1 TRBV6-8 CASTPNFGTEAFF TGTGCCAGCACCCCAAACTTCGGCACTGAAGCTTTCTTT